The present TCR beta chain was sequenced within a study of blood T cell repertoires in COVID-19. In the study's own analysis: Counts of nucleated cells, estimated from reference gene primer amplification, were obtained. TCRdb's copy holds only in-frame clones and misses some; the assay was immunoSEQ multiplex PCR. V, J and clone size reflect that table, while D and trimming were determined from the DNA. Found here are 350,000 or so clones, around nine tenths of them singletons; the top ten hold under 1.2%. Germline loops: CDR1 SGHNT, CDR2 YYREEE (reference sequence). V dropped 0 bases and J dropped 5 bases, with 9 bases sitting between them. This CDR3 spans 14 amino acids.

Sequenced sample: PBMCs or T cells enriched from blood (not recorded which). The chain uses TRBV5-4 and TRBJ1-3; D is unclear. This clonotype originated in a woman aged 30 to 39 who had been exposed to COVID-19. CDR3 in amino acids: CASSLEQARNTIYF. In DNA, the CDR3 is TGTGCCAGCAGCTTGGAGCAGGCGCGAAACACCATATATTTT.